Listed below are T cell receptor beta chains from one sample, sequenced in a study of post-analysis software for immune sequencing data. In TCRdb, the PCR reads were re-called with MiXCR into one record per CDR3 protein. The data hold 740,000 or so distinct CDR3 sequences, with approximately 53% observed a single time. Specimen: blood. The receptors here all came from a girl between 5 and 17 years old with multiple sclerosis. Both conserved end residues are part of each CDR3. The order of the fields is clone size, J gene, V gene, D gene, CDR3 length, CDR3 DNA, CDR3 protein. A D gene is named only where the DNA matches it firmly. Not all rows give a size; the values are once, few, many and, for expanded clones, a class.

-	TRBJ2-5	TRBV25-1	TRBD2	17	TGTGCCACCTCGAAAGGGAGCGGGAGGAGATTGGAAGAGACCCAGTACTTC	CATSKGSGRRLEETQYF
-	TRBJ1-2	TRBV14	-	13	TGTGCCAGCAGCCAAGTGGACCATGGGGGCTACACCTTC	CASSQVDHGGYTF
-	TRBJ2-5	TRBV5-1	TRBD2	16	TGCGCCAGCAGTTTGGAATCTAGCGGGGCCGCGGAGACCCAGTACTTC	CASSLESSGAAETQYF
few	TRBJ2-7	TRBV2	TRBD1	14	TGTGCCAGCCTAAGGGACAGGGGTCTTTACGAGCAGTACTTC	CASLRDRGLYEQYF
-	TRBJ2-5	TRBV5-1	-	17	TGCGCCAGCAGCTTGTCCGGGCCCTCGCTGTTGCAAGAGACCCAGTACTTC	CASSLSGPSLLQETQYF
-	TRBJ2-4	TRBV28	-	16	TGTGCCAGCAGTTCGAGGGGGGCTCTAGCCAAAAACATTCAGTACTTC	CASSSRGALAKNIQYF
few	TRBJ2-7	TRBV3-1	-	15	TGTGCCAGCAAAAGAGGGGGTTTTAGTTCGGACGAGCAGTACTTC	CASKRGGFSSDEQYF
few	TRBJ2-5	TRBV29-1	-	13	TGCAGCGTTGAATTAAGACTGAAAGAGACCCAGTACTTC	CSVELRLKETQYF
few	TRBJ2-1	TRBV6-2/TRBV6-3	TRBD1	11	TGTGCCAGCAGTACCGGGACAGGGCAGTTCTTC	CASSTGTGQFF
-	TRBJ2-4	TRBV25-1	-	13	TGTGCCAGCAGTGGGACCAGGGACACGGGTCCGTACTTC	CASSGTRDTGPYF
-	TRBJ2-7	TRBV20-1	TRBD2	15	TGCAGTGCGACTAGCGGGAGGGCGGTAAGGGACGAGCAGTACTTC	CSATSGRAVRDEQYF
-	TRBJ1-2	TRBV20-1	TRBD1	14	TGCAGTGCTAGAGATCCCCAGACAGGGGATGGCTACACCTTC	CSARDPQTGDGYTF
-	TRBJ2-5	TRBV4-1	TRBD2	16	TGCGCCAACAGCCTCCTCCCGGGGGGGGGCGAGAAGACCCAGTACTTC	CANSLLPGGGEKTQYF
-	TRBJ1-4	TRBV29-1	-	15	TGCAGCGTTGAAAAATTAACAGCCACTAATGAAAAACTGTTTTTT	CSVEKLTATNEKLFF
few	TRBJ1-5	TRBV6-1	-	15	TGTGCCAGCATGTCCGCCGCCTTTGGCAATCAGCCCCAGCATTTT	CASMSAAFGNQPQHF
-	TRBJ2-4	TRBV20-1	TRBD2	15	TGCAGTGCTAGAGGGACTAGCGGGACAAAAAACATTCAGTACTTC	CSARGTSGTKNIQYF
-	TRBJ1-1	TRBV7-2	-	14	TGTGCCAGCAGCTTAGCGCAACAGAACACTGAAGCTTTCTTT	CASSLAQQNTEAFF
-	TRBJ2-1	TRBV3-1	TRBD1	15	TGTGCCAGCAGTCTACGGACAGGGGTTAACAATGAGCAGTTCTTC	CASSLRTGVNNEQFF
few	TRBJ2-7	TRBV20-1	-	12	TGCAGTGCTAGCGAGGGATCCTACGAGCAGTACTTC	CSASEGSYEQYF
-	TRBJ2-5	TRBV4-1	TRBD2	15	TGCGCCAGCAGCCCCACACCGGGACTAGCTGAGACCCAGTACTTC	CASSPTPGLAETQYF
-	TRBJ2-4	TRBV29-1	-	12	TGCAGCGTCATAAAGAGGGGTCAGCCGCAGTACTTC	CSVIKRGQPQYF
few	TRBJ1-2	TRBV9	-	15	TGTGCCAGCAGCGCAGGACGGCTGTCGAGCTATGGCTACACCTTC	CASSAGRLSSYGYTF
-	TRBJ1-2	TRBV20-1	TRBD1	14	TGCAGTGCTAGAACATCACAGGGGGTTTACGGCTACACCTTC	CSARTSQGVYGYTF
few	TRBJ1-2	TRBV7-3	TRBD1	16	TGTGCCAGCAGCCCCGGCGGACAGGGGCACGGCTATGGCTACACCTTC	CASSPGGQGHGYGYTF
-	TRBJ1-2	TRBV5-1	-	13	TGCGCCAGCAGTAAACAGGAGAGCTATGGCTACACCTTC	CASSKQESYGYTF
-	TRBJ1-2	TRBV20-1	-	16	TGCAGTGCTAGAGTTCGGCGGGACCCCGGCGGGTATGGCTACACCTTC	CSARVRRDPGGYGYTF
-	TRBJ2-3	TRBV20-1	TRBD2	16	TGCAGTGCTAGTTTGCCAGCGGGGGGCCAGGTAGATACGCAGTATTTT	CSASLPAGGQVDTQYF
many	TRBJ1-5	TRBV29-1	-	13	TGCAGCGTTCGGCGGGACAGCAATCAGCCCCAGCATTTT	CSVRRDSNQPQHF
few	TRBJ1-4	TRBV9	TRBD1	15	TGTGCCAGCAGCGCCGGACAGGGAACTAATGAAAAACTGTTTTTT	CASSAGQGTNEKLFF
few	TRBJ2-5	TRBV10-3	TRBD2	17	TGTGCCATCAGTGAACCCCCGGGGGCTAGCGGGAAAGAGACCCAGTACTTC	CAISEPPGASGKETQYF
-	TRBJ1-1	TRBV20-1	-	12	TGCAGTGCATCCATTCCAGGAGCTGAAGCTTTCTTT	CSASIPGAEAFF
-	TRBJ1-2	TRBV6-2/TRBV6-3	TRBD1	16	TGTGCCAGCAGATACCCCGCTCGGACAGGGGACTATGGCTACACCTTC	CASRYPARTGDYGYTF
few	TRBJ2-3	TRBV11-2	TRBD2	16	TGTGCCAGCAGCCCTGCCCCCTGGTCGGGGGGAGATACGCAGTATTTT	CASSPAPWSGGDTQYF
few	TRBJ1-5	TRBV7-9	TRBD1	16	TGTGCCAGCAGCCCAACTACAGGGGACGGCAATCAGCCCCAGCATTTT	CASSPTTGDGNQPQHF
few	TRBJ1-4	TRBV10-3	-	14	TGTGCCATCAGTGGGCAGGGTCCTAATGAAAAACTGTTTTTT	CAISGQGPNEKLFF
few	TRBJ2-7	TRBV9	-	14	TGTGCCAGCAGCGTAGCTCTAGGATTCTACGAGCAGTACTTC	CASSVALGFYEQYF
-	TRBJ1-1	TRBV29-1	-	12	TGCAGCGCAAACAGGGCGGGCACTGAAGCTTTCTTT	CSANRAGTEAFF
-	TRBJ2-3	TRBV5-1	TRBD2	14	TGCGCCAGCAGCCCTGCTAGCGGGAGGGATACGCAGTATTTT	CASSPASGRDTQYF
-	TRBJ2-7	TRBV20-1	-	13	TGCAGTGCCCCCCACCCGGGCACCTACGAGCAGTACTTC	CSAPHPGTYEQYF
-	TRBJ1-6	TRBV14	-	15	TGTACCAGCAGCCAAGCGGCAGGGAGGAATTCACCCCTCCACTTT	CTSSQAAGRNSPLHF
-	TRBJ2-7	TRBV6-5	-	13	TGTGCCAGCAGTTACTTGGGATCCTACGAGCAGTACTTC	CASSYLGSYEQYF
few	TRBJ2-7	TRBV10-3	-	12	TGTGCCATCAGCTCGGACGGACACGAGCAGTACTTC	CAISSDGHEQYF
-	TRBJ2-7	TRBV5-1	-	12	TGCACCAGCAGCCAGCCCAACCCAGAGCAGTACTTC	CTSSQPNPEQYF
-	TRBJ1-2	TRBV5-1	-	14	TGCGCCAGCAGCCCTGTCGGGAGTCTTGTCGGCTACACCTTC	CASSPVGSLVGYTF
-	TRBJ1-4	TRBV4-1	-	17	TGCGCCAGCAGCCAAGATCCGGGGGGGCTGACTAATGAAAAACTGTTTTTT	CASSQDPGGLTNEKLFF
-	TRBJ1-2	TRBV11-2	-	16	TGTGCCAGCAGCTTAGAGCGTTCCCTGAGGGGTTATGGCTACACCTTC	CASSLERSLRGYGYTF
-	TRBJ1-1	TRBV20-1	TRBD1	12	TGCAGTGCGGGACAGAGGAACACTGAAGCTTTCTTT	CSAGQRNTEAFF
-	TRBJ1-4	TRBV7-9	-	16	TGTGCCAGCAGCCCATGGGCAGGAGCCGCTAATGAAAAACTGTTTTTT	CASSPWAGAANEKLFF
-	TRBJ1-5	TRBV11-2	-	12	TGTGCCAGCAGCAATGGGCCCCAGCCCCAGCATTTT	CASSNGPQPQHF
-	TRBJ2-2	TRBV4-1	-	16	TGCGCCAGCAGCCAAGATTGGGGCCATAACACCGGGGAGCTGTTTTTT	CASSQDWGHNTGELFF
-	TRBJ1-5	TRBV5-5	-	15	TGTGCCAGCAGCTATGAACAGGGTCCAAATCAGCCCCAGCATTTT	CASSYEQGPNQPQHF
-	TRBJ2-1	TRBV20-1	-	11	TGCAGTGCGCCCAAGTACAATGAGCAGTTCTTC	CSAPKYNEQFF
-	TRBJ1-1	TRBV7-9	-	15	TGTGCCAGCAGCGCCTCCAGTACGGGGAACACTGAAGCTTTCTTT	CASSASSTGNTEAFF
-	TRBJ2-3	TRBV20-1	TRBD2	14	TGCAGTGCTAGAGGGGCTAGCGGGAGGGATACGCAGTATTTT	CSARGASGRDTQYF
-	TRBJ2-5	TRBV24-1	-	16	TGTGCCACCAGTGGGGCGGGCCCCAAGGGCCAAGAGACCCAGTACTTC	CATSGAGPKGQETQYF